Below are 11 T cell receptor beta chains sequenced from a single sample in a study of blood T cell repertoires in COVID-19. Sequencing used immunoSEQ multiplex PCR; TCRdb keeps in-frame clones, though not all of them. The sample carries around 180,000 clones, roughly 84% recorded once. Sequencing was performed on peripheral blood. Every receptor here comes from an elderly man with COVID-19, enrolled during active disease.

The V and J genes are TRBV3-1 (or the pseudogene TRBV3-2) and TRBJ2-5; tentatively, D is TRBD1 (6 bases). V lost 4 bases to trimming and J lost 2 bases, with 14 bases between them. The CDR3 contains 15 residues. CDR1 and CDR2 (germline): LGHDT, YNNKEL (reference sequence). The chain's CDR3 is CASSLLATGQETQYF. CDR3 bases: TGTGCCAGCAGCCTACTCGCGACAGGTCAAGAGACCCAGTACTTC.

V usage is TRBV7-9 and J usage is TRBJ1-2, with D perhaps TRBD1 (5 bases). CDR1 and CDR2 from the germline V gene are SEHNR and FQNEAQ (reference sequence). The CDR3 contains 15 residues. Trimming left V 0 bases short and J 1 base short, with 9 bases between. This CDR3 is CASSLATDFNYGYTF. In DNA, the CDR3 is TGTGCCAGCAGCTTAGCGACAGATTTTAACTATGGCTACACCTTC. Full variable domain (missing parts from reference TRBV7-9 and TRBJ1-2): DTGVSQNPRHKITKRGQNVTFRCDPISEHNRLYWYRQTLGQGPEFLTYFQNEAQLEKSRLLSDRFSAERPKGSFSTLEIQRTEQGDSAMYLCASSLATDFNYGYTFGSGTRLTVV.

V is TRBV24-1 and J is TRBJ1-1; 9 bases agree with TRBD1. This CDR3 spans 13 amino acids. The V segment lost 10 bases and the J segment 5 bases; nucleotides outside the gene matches: 7. CDR1 and CDR2 (germline): KGHDR, SFDVKD. The CDR3, as DNA: TGTGCCACTAAGACAGGGGGAGGGACTGAAGCTTTCTTT. Its translation: CATKTGGGTEAFF.

J is TRBJ1-1 and V is TRBV2, with TRBD1 matching 8 bases. V lost 1 base to trimming and J lost 8 bases; unmatched junction nucleotides: 6. Germline V gives CDR1 SNHLY, CDR2 FYNNEI. The CDR3 contains 14 residues. CDR3 nucleotide sequence: TGTGCCAGCAGTGAAGGGGGAGGGGACAGGGAAGCTTTCTTT. Amino acid sequence: CASSEGGGDREAFF.

CDR3 bases: TGTGCCAGCAGCCCTACAGGGGCTTCCTCACCCCTCCACTTT. The encoded protein is CASSPTGASSPLHF. This chain connects TRBV6-6 to TRBJ1-6, with 7 bases matching TRBD1. Germline CDR1 MNHNY, CDR2 SVGAGI (reference sequence). CDR3 size: 14 residues. The J segment lost 10 bases and the V segment lost 6 bases, leaving 9 bases of the junction unmatched.

This clone showed up just a few times. The chain uses TRBV5-1 and TRBJ1-1; D may be TRBD1 (6 bases). This CDR3 is 18 amino acids long. V shed 0 bases and J shed 3 bases, with 21 bases lying between them. Germline CDR1 and CDR2: SGHRS and YFSETQ. In nucleotides, the CDR3 is TGCGCCAGCAGCTTGGGGGGGTCAGGGGACCTGGAGGACACTGAAGCTTTCTTT. The encoded protein is CASSLGGSGDLEDTEAFF.

In regard to this clone: The junction differs from germline at one of its ends, possibly a read error. The CDR3 DNA sequence: TGTGCCAGCAGAGGGCAGGGGTCCTTGAACACTGAAGCTTTTTTT. This sequence encodes CASRGQGSLNTEAFF. The V call is TRBV5-4, the J call TRBJ1-1; D perhaps matches TRBD1 (6 bases). The CDR3 spans 15 residues. CDR1 and CDR2 (germline): SGHNT, YYREEE (reference sequence).

The gene calls are TRBV5-6 and TRBJ2-3, with a possible D match to TRBD1 (5 bases). CDR3 size: 16 residues. Germline loops: CDR1 SGHDT, CDR2 YYEEEE. V gave up 3 bases and J gave up 0 bases, with 14 bases separating them. The CDR3 coding sequence is TGTGCCAGCAGCTCCTATTTAGGGGCTAGCACAGATACGCAGTATTTT. Its translation: CASSSYLGASTDTQYF.

V and J are TRBV18 and TRBJ2-1; the match to TRBD2 covers 15 bases. The length of the CDR3 is 18 residues. The V segment lost 6 bases and the J segment 0 bases; nucleotides outside the gene matches: 6. Germline values: CDR1 KGHSH, CDR2 LQKENI. Here the CDR3 reads CASSPGLAGGSSYNEQFF. The CDR3 DNA sequence: TGTGCCAGCTCCCCGGGACTAGCGGGGGGCAGCTCCTACAATGAGCAGTTCTTC.

The genes are TRBV4-1 and TRBJ1-6; D is perhaps TRBD1 (5 bases). V was trimmed by 0 bases and J by 8 bases, leaving 14 bases between them. The CDR3 is 16 residues long. Germline V gives CDR1 MGHRA, CDR2 YSYEKL. The CDR3, as DNA: TGCGCCAGCAGCCAAGATAGGGTAGGGGCTTATTCACCCCTCCACTTT. This gives the protein CASSQDRVGAYSPLHF.

This clone was observed a handful of times. This sequence joins TRBV30 and TRBJ2-1; the match to TRBD2 covers 11 bases. This CDR3 is built from 17 residues. The junction had 7 bases not matched to a gene; V was cut back by 2 bases and J by 1 base. The germline V gene encodes CDR1 GTSNPN and CDR2 SVGIG (reference sequence). The CDR3 sequence is CAWSSRLAGGSYNEQFF. In DNA, the CDR3 is TGTGCCTGGAGTTCCCGCCTAGCGGGGGGATCCTACAATGAGCAGTTCTTC.